This is a list of T cell receptor beta chains from one sample in a study of T-cell reconstitution after alpha-beta-depleted transplantation in children. One entry per CDR3 protein, called by TCRdb with MiXCR from the PCR reads. Altogether around 250,000 distinct CDR3 sequences are present, almost 10% being singletons, with the ten largest covering about 9.4%. The sample consisted of PBMCs from the stem cell graft donor, taken from the stem cell graft. These receptors were collected from a human donor who donated a stem cell graft to a child with SCID. Both conserved end residues are part of each CDR3. Each record gives: J gene, V gene, clone size, D gene, CDR3 DNA, CDR3 protein. D genes are given only for firm matches. Not all rows give a size; the values are once, few, many and, for expanded clones, a class.

J gene: TRBJ2-1
V gene: TRBV9
clone size: few
D gene: .
CDR3 DNA: TGTGCCAGCAGCGTAGTAGTGTCGCCCTACAATGAGCAGTTCTTC
CDR3 protein: CASSVVVSPYNEQFF

J gene: TRBJ2-1
V gene: TRBV7-3
clone size: few
D gene: TRBD2
CDR3 DNA: TGTGCCAGCAGCTTATGGAGCGGGGGAGCCAATGAGCAGTTCTTC
CDR3 protein: CASSLWSGGANEQFF

J gene: TRBJ2-1
V gene: TRBV5-1
clone size: .
D gene: .
CDR3 DNA: TGCGCCAGCAGGGCCGCCTCAGGGAATGAGCAGTTCTTC
CDR3 protein: CASRAASGNEQFF

J gene: TRBJ1-2
V gene: TRBV27
clone size: .
D gene: .
CDR3 DNA: TGTGCCAGCAGTTTAAGGGTGGATGTCTATGGCTACACCTTC
CDR3 protein: CASSLRVDVYGYTF

J gene: TRBJ2-1
V gene: TRBV7-3
clone size: .
D gene: .
CDR3 DNA: TGTGCCAGCAGCTTAGGGGTCGGCCCCCCCTACAATGAGCAGTTCTTC
CDR3 protein: CASSLGVGPPYNEQFF

J gene: TRBJ1-1
V gene: TRBV7-8
clone size: few
D gene: TRBD1
CDR3 DNA: TGTGCCAGCAGCTCAGGGGGCGCGTTAACTGAAGCTTTCTTT
CDR3 protein: CASSSGGALTEAFF

J gene: TRBJ2-3
V gene: TRBV12-3/TRBV12-4
clone size: many
D gene: .
CDR3 DNA: TGTGCCAGCAGTTCCTCGGGACTGACAGATACGCAGTATTTT
CDR3 protein: CASSSSGLTDTQYF

J gene: TRBJ1-1
V gene: TRBV10-3
clone size: .
D gene: TRBD1
CDR3 DNA: TGTGCCATCCAGGGGGGGGGAAACACTGAAGCTCTCTTT
CDR3 protein: CAIQGGGNTEALF

J gene: TRBJ1-6
V gene: TRBV7-3
clone size: few
D gene: .
CDR3 DNA: TGTGCCAGCAGCTTATGGCGGAGTTCACCCCTCCACTTT
CDR3 protein: CASSLWRSSPLHF

J gene: TRBJ1-1
V gene: TRBV6-1
clone size: many
D gene: .
CDR3 DNA: TGTGCCAGCAGTGTACGTGTCATTATGGGGCTAGGTGAAGCTTTCTTT
CDR3 protein: CASSVRVIMGLGEAFF

J gene: TRBJ2-1
V gene: TRBV4-2
clone size: .
D gene: TRBD2
CDR3 DNA: TGTGCCAGCAGCCAAGAATCCAGGGGACTAGCGGTCGGTGAGCAGTTCTTC
CDR3 protein: CASSQESRGLAVGEQFF

J gene: TRBJ1-4
V gene: TRBV2
clone size: few
D gene: .
CDR3 DNA: TGTGCCAGCACCCCCTCGTCCGGGACTAATGAAAAACTGTTTTTT
CDR3 protein: CASTPSSGTNEKLFF

J gene: TRBJ1-6
V gene: TRBV5-1
clone size: many
D gene: .
CDR3 DNA: TGCGCCAGCAGCCTTGCCAGGCCGTATTCACCCCTCCACTTT
CDR3 protein: CASSLARPYSPLHF

J gene: TRBJ1-6
V gene: TRBV5-1
clone size: .
D gene: TRBD1
CDR3 DNA: TGCGCCAGCAGCCAGGGGGAATCACCCCTCCACTTT
CDR3 protein: CASSQGESPLHF

J gene: TRBJ2-1
V gene: TRBV12-3/TRBV12-4
clone size: few
D gene: TRBD2
CDR3 DNA: TGTGCCAGCAGTCTAGCGGGGGGGCCGGGATTTGAGCAGTTCTTC
CDR3 protein: CASSLAGGPGFEQFF

J gene: TRBJ2-1
V gene: TRBV3-1
clone size: many
D gene: .
CDR3 DNA: TGTGCCAGCAGCCAAATCGACAATGAGCAGTTCTTC
CDR3 protein: CASSQIDNEQFF

J gene: TRBJ2-3
V gene: TRBV20-1
clone size: many
D gene: .
CDR3 DNA: TGCAGTGCTTATCGCGGGACCCCTACGTATACAGATACGCAGTATTTT
CDR3 protein: CSAYRGTPTYTDTQYF

J gene: TRBJ1-4
V gene: TRBV27
clone size: many
D gene: .
CDR3 DNA: TGTGCCAGCAGTTTTGGGACTCGTGAAAAACTGTTTTTT
CDR3 protein: CASSFGTREKLFF

J gene: TRBJ1-6
V gene: TRBV6-5
clone size: .
D gene: .
CDR3 DNA: TGTGCCAGCAGTTACTCGATTCAGGGAACCTACTATAATTCACCCCTCCACTTT
CDR3 protein: CASSYSIQGTYYNSPLHF

J gene: TRBJ2-7
V gene: TRBV12-3/TRBV12-4
clone size: many
D gene: TRBD1
CDR3 DNA: TGTGCCAGCAGCCCTTGGGGACAGGGCTCCTACGAGCAGTACTTC
CDR3 protein: CASSPWGQGSYEQYF

J gene: TRBJ1-1
V gene: TRBV2
clone size: .
D gene: .
CDR3 DNA: TGTGCCAGCAGGGGGACACACGAAGCTTTCTTT
CDR3 protein: CASRGTHEAFF

J gene: TRBJ2-2
V gene: TRBV6-1
clone size: few
D gene: .
CDR3 DNA: TGTGCCAGCAGTGAAGGGATGGACACCGGGGAGCTGTTTTTT
CDR3 protein: CASSEGMDTGELFF

J gene: TRBJ2-1
V gene: TRBV4-1
clone size: .
D gene: TRBD1
CDR3 DNA: TGCGCCAGCAGCCTACGGACAGGGAGCGGCAATGAGCAGTTCTTC
CDR3 protein: CASSLRTGSGNEQFF

J gene: TRBJ2-3
V gene: TRBV5-1
clone size: .
D gene: TRBD2
CDR3 DNA: TGCGCCAGCAGCTTTAGCGGGATCACAGATACGCAGTATTTT
CDR3 protein: CASSFSGITDTQYF

J gene: TRBJ2-2
V gene: TRBV5-1
clone size: .
D gene: .
CDR3 DNA: TGCGCCAGCAGCTTTAGACGGGACACCGGGGAGCTGTTTTTT
CDR3 protein: CASSFRRDTGELFF

J gene: TRBJ1-2
V gene: TRBV18
clone size: .
D gene: .
CDR3 DNA: TGTGCCAGCTCACCCAGCAGGGACTATGGCTACACCTTC
CDR3 protein: CASSPSRDYGYTF

J gene: TRBJ2-7
V gene: TRBV7-2
clone size: many
D gene: .
CDR3 DNA: TGTGCCAGCAGCTTAAATCCCTACGAGCAGTACTTC
CDR3 protein: CASSLNPYEQYF

J gene: TRBJ1-4
V gene: TRBV5-8
clone size: few
D gene: .
CDR3 DNA: TGTGCCAGCAGCTTGGTATATAATCCCGTCAAGGTTCCGTTTTTT
CDR3 protein: CASSLVYNPVKVPFF

J gene: TRBJ2-1
V gene: TRBV6-5
clone size: .
D gene: TRBD2
CDR3 DNA: TGTGCCAGCAGTTACCCCCAGCGGGGGGGCCTGTCCTACAATGAGCAGTTCTTC
CDR3 protein: CASSYPQRGGLSYNEQFF

J gene: TRBJ2-7
V gene: TRBV4-1
clone size: few
D gene: .
CDR3 DNA: TGCGCCAGCAGCCAAGTATGGGGTCAGTCCTACGAGCAGTACTTC
CDR3 protein: CASSQVWGQSYEQYF

J gene: TRBJ2-2
V gene: TRBV29-1
clone size: .
D gene: .
CDR3 DNA: TGCAGCGCCGCCCTTCTGGGACTTCCGAACACCGGGGAGCTGTTTTTT
CDR3 protein: CSAALLGLPNTGELFF

J gene: TRBJ1-5
V gene: TRBV12-3/TRBV12-4
clone size: few
D gene: TRBD1
CDR3 DNA: TGTGCCAGCAGGTTTACAGTTCAGGGGGCAGGTCAGCCCCAGCATTTT
CDR3 protein: CASRFTVQGAGQPQHF

J gene: TRBJ2-7
V gene: TRBV7-9
clone size: few
D gene: .
CDR3 DNA: TGTGCCAGCAGCCCACCGGGAGTTTACGAGCAGTACTTC
CDR3 protein: CASSPPGVYEQYF

J gene: TRBJ1-4
V gene: TRBV7-9
clone size: .
D gene: .
CDR3 DNA: TGTGCCAGCAGCGCCGGGAGGGCTGAAGAAAAACTGTTTTTT
CDR3 protein: CASSAGRAEEKLFF

J gene: TRBJ2-2
V gene: TRBV27
clone size: .
D gene: .
CDR3 DNA: TGTGCCAGCAGGGGACTTACGAACACCGGGGAGCTGTTTTTT
CDR3 protein: CASRGLTNTGELFF

J gene: TRBJ2-1
V gene: TRBV24-1
clone size: many
D gene: .
CDR3 DNA: TGTGCCACCAGCGGATCCAATGAGCAGTTCTTC
CDR3 protein: CATSGSNEQFF

J gene: TRBJ1-1
V gene: TRBV7-7
clone size: few
D gene: .
CDR3 DNA: TGTGCCAGCAGCTCCTACCGACAGGACACTGAAGCTTTCTTT
CDR3 protein: CASSSYRQDTEAFF

J gene: TRBJ2-7
V gene: TRBV5-1
clone size: .
D gene: TRBD1
CDR3 DNA: TGCGCCAGCAGGGGACAGTTCCTCTCCTACGAGCAGTACTTC
CDR3 protein: CASRGQFLSYEQYF

J gene: TRBJ2-7
V gene: TRBV12-3/TRBV12-4
clone size: few
D gene: .
CDR3 DNA: TGTGCCAGCAGTTTAAAAAACAGATACGAGCAGTACTTC
CDR3 protein: CASSLKNRYEQYF

J gene: TRBJ2-2
V gene: TRBV12-3/TRBV12-4
clone size: many
D gene: .
CDR3 DNA: TGTGCCAGCAGTTTAGTAGAAACCGGGGAGCTGTTTTTT
CDR3 protein: CASSLVETGELFF

J gene: TRBJ2-1
V gene: TRBV7-9
clone size: few
D gene: TRBD2
CDR3 DNA: TGTGCCAGCAGCCGGGGGGGCGTTGGACCCAATGAGCAGTTCTTC
CDR3 protein: CASSRGGVGPNEQFF

J gene: TRBJ1-6
V gene: TRBV5-1
clone size: few
D gene: TRBD1
CDR3 DNA: TGCGCCAGCAGGTACGGGGACAGAGGCTCACCCCTCCACTTT
CDR3 protein: CASRYGDRGSPLHF

J gene: TRBJ2-2
V gene: TRBV20-1
clone size: .
D gene: .
CDR3 DNA: TGCAGTGCTAGAGATATAGTCAGGAACACCGGGGAGCTGTTTTTT
CDR3 protein: CSARDIVRNTGELFF

J gene: TRBJ1-2
V gene: TRBV29-1
clone size: few
D gene: TRBD1
CDR3 DNA: TGCAGCGTTGAAGTATGGGCCGACAGGGAGGGGGCCGAAACTAACTATGGCTACACCTTC
CDR3 protein: CSVEVWADREGAETNYGYTF

J gene: TRBJ2-7
V gene: TRBV4-2
clone size: many
D gene: TRBD1
CDR3 DNA: TGTGCCAGCAGCCAGGAAATGGGACAGAGATACGAGCAGTACTTC
CDR3 protein: CASSQEMGQRYEQYF

J gene: TRBJ1-4
V gene: TRBV7-9
clone size: few
D gene: .
CDR3 DNA: TGTGCCAGCAGCTCGGGACCTGGGGAAAAACTGTTTTTT
CDR3 protein: CASSSGPGEKLFF

J gene: TRBJ1-2
V gene: TRBV27
clone size: few
D gene: TRBD1
CDR3 DNA: TGTGCCAGCAGCCCGGACAGGGTGAATGGCTACACCTTC
CDR3 protein: CASSPDRVNGYTF

J gene: TRBJ2-2
V gene: TRBV6-7
clone size: many
D gene: .
CDR3 DNA: TGTGCCAGCAGTGCCACCGGGGAGCTGTTTTTT
CDR3 protein: CASSATGELFF

J gene: TRBJ1-6
V gene: TRBV6-5
clone size: .
D gene: TRBD1
CDR3 DNA: TGTGCCAGCAGTTACTCGTTCAAGGACAGGGGTAATTCACCCCTCCACTTT
CDR3 protein: CASSYSFKDRGNSPLHF

J gene: TRBJ2-1
V gene: TRBV16
clone size: few
D gene: .
CDR3 DNA: TGTGCCAGCAGCCAATCTGGGGTTCTTGCCAATGAGCAGTTCTTC
CDR3 protein: CASSQSGVLANEQFF

J gene: TRBJ2-3
V gene: TRBV15
clone size: .
D gene: .
CDR3 DNA: TGTGCCACCAGCAGAGATAGAGGTGTTGGCACAGATACGCAGTATTTT
CDR3 protein: CATSRDRGVGTDTQYF

J gene: TRBJ2-1
V gene: TRBV12-3/TRBV12-4
clone size: .
D gene: TRBD1
CDR3 DNA: TGTGCCAGCAGGGAAAGGACAGGGAACAATGAGCAGTTCTTC
CDR3 protein: CASRERTGNNEQFF

J gene: TRBJ2-2
V gene: TRBV20-1
clone size: .
D gene: .
CDR3 DNA: TGCAGTGCTCCTCGTGGAGTCGGGGAGCTGTTTTTT
CDR3 protein: CSAPRGVGELFF